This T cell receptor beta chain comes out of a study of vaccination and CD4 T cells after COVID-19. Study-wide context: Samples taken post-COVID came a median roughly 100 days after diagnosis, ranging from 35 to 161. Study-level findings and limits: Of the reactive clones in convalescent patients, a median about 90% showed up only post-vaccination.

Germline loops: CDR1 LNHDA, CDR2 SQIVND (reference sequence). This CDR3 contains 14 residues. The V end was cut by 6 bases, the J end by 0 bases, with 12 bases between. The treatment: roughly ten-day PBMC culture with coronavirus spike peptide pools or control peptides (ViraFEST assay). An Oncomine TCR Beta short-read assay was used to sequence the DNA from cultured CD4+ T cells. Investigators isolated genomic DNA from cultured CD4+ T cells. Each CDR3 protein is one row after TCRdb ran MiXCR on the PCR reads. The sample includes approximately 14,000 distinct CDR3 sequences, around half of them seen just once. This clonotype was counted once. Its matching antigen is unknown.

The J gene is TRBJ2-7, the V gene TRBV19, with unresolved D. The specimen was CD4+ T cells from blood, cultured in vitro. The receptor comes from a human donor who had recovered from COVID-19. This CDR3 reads CASSKGQDSYEQYF. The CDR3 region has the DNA TGTGCCAGTAGCAAGGGCCAGGACTCCTACGAGCAGTACTTC.